This T cell receptor (beta chain) was recorded in a study of T cells in Graves' hyperthyroidism and ophthalmopathy. Study conclusions and caveats: Blood also held most thyroid clonotypes expanded beyond 0.001. Ophthalmopathy onset followed model prediction by a median approximately 7 months.

Template material for amplifying TCR beta CDR3 regions consisted of RNA transcripts. A set of HTBI primers served as the primers for a first-round RT-PCR of the TCR CDR3. A single record per CDR3 protein comes from TCRdb applying MiXCR to the multiplex PCR reads. The table shows hundreds of thousands of distinct CDR3 sequences, with approximately 15% occurring only once. The length of the CDR3 is 14 residues. Deletions cut 0 bases from V and 4 bases from J, with 10 bases between. CDR1 is DFQATT and CDR2 is SNEGSKA in the germline V gene (reference sequence). This clonotype occurred a few times. Antigen specificity is unknown.

The chain recombines TRBV20-1 with TRBJ1-5; tentative D call: TRBD1 (6 bases). The sequence came from a woman in her thirties or forties with Graves' hyperthyroidism. Sequenced material: blood. CDR3 region: CSARDETGNQPQHF. The DNA of the CDR3 is TGCAGTGCTAGAGATGAGACAGGTAATCAGCCCCAGCATTTT.